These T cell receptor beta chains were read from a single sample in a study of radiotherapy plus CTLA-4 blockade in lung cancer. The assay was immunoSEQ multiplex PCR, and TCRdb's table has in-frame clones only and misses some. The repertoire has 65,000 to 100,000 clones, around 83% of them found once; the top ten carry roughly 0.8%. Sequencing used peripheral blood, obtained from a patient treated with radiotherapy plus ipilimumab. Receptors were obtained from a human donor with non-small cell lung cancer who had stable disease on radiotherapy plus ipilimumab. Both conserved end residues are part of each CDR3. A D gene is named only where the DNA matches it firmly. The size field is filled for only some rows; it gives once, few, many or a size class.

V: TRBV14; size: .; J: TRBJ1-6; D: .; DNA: TGTGCCAGCAGCCAAGCTGGGGGGCTAGCTTCACCCCTCCACTTT; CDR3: CASSQAGGLASPLHF
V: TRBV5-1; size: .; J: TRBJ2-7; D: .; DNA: TGCGCCAGCAGCTTGGCCTCGAGCGAGCAGTACTTC; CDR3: CASSLASSEQYF
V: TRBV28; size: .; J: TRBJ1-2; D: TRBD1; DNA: TGTGCCAGCAGTGCGACAGGGGCCCGCCGCTATGGCTACACCTTC; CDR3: CASSATGARRYGYTF
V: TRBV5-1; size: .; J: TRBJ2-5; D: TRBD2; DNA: TGCGCCAGCAGCTTGGACCTAAAGGCGGGGGACCTCCAAGAGACCCAGTACTTC; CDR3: CASSLDLKAGDLQETQYF
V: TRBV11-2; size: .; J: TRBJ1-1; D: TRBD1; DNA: TGTGCCAGCAGCTTAACTACCGGGACAGGAGGCACTGAAGCTTTCTTT; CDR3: CASSLTTGTGGTEAFF
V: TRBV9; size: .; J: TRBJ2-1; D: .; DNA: TGTGCCAGCGGGGCCGAACACAGAGATGAGCAGTTCTTC; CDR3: CASGAEHRDEQFF
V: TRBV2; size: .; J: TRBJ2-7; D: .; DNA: TGTGCCAGCAGTCGGACAGTGGACTACGAGCAGTACTTC; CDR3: CASSRTVDYEQYF
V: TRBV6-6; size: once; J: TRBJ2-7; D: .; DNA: TGTGCCAGCAGTTGGCAGAGGGACTACGAGCAGTACTTC; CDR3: CASSWQRDYEQYF
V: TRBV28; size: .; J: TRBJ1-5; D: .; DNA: TGTGCCAGCAGTTTAGATTCCAGGAATAAGCCCCAGCATTTT; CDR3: CASSLDSRNKPQHF
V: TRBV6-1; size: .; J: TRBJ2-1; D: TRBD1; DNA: TGTGCCAGCAGTGAACAGGGGGCGACGCCCTACAATGAGCAGTTCTTC; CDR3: CASSEQGATPYNEQFF
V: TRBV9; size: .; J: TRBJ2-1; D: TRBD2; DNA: TGTGCCAGCAGCGTGACTAGCGGGAGGTCCTACAATGAGCAGTTCTTC; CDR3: CASSVTSGRSYNEQFF
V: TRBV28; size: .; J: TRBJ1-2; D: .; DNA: TGTGCCAGCAAACGAGGGTCCGGCGGCTACACCTTC; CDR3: CASKRGSGGYTF
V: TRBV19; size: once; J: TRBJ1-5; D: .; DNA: TGTGCCAGTAGTATCCAGGAATGGGATCAGCCCCAGCATTTT; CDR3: CASSIQEWDQPQHF
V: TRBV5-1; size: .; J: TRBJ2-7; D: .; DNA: TGCGCCAGCAGCTTGGCCGAGTCCTACGAGCAGTACTTC; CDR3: CASSLAESYEQYF
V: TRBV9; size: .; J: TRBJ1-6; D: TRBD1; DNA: TGTGCCAGCAGCGTAGGCGAGGGGGCAATCAATTCACCCCTCCACTTT; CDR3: CASSVGEGAINSPLHF
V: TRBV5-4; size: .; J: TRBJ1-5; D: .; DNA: TGTGCCAGCAGCTTGGAATTCAATCAGCCCCAGCATTTT; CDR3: CASSLEFNQPQHF
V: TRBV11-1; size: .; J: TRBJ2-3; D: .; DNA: TGTGCCAGCAGCTCACCCACGTTCTATGATACGCAGTATTTT; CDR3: CASSSPTFYDTQYF
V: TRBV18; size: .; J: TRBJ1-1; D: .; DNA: TGTGCCAGCTCACCTGGGCAGACCCGTGAAGCTTTCTTT; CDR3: CASSPGQTREAFF
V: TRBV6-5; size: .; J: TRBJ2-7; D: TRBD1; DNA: TGTGCCAGCAGTGAAGGGACAGGGGTCTACGAGCAGTACTTC; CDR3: CASSEGTGVYEQYF
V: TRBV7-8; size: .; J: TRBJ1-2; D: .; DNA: TGTGCCAGCAGCATGGGAGGATTCAGCGATGGCTACACCTTC; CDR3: CASSMGGFSDGYTF
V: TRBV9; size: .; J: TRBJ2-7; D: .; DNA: TGTGCCAGCAGCGCGAGTCCCGGGACATGGAGCTCCGTCCAGCAGTACTTC; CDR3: CASSASPGTWSSVQQYF
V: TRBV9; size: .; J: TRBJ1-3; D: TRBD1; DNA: TGTGCCAGCAGCGGGACAGGGAGAAACACCATATATTTT; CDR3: CASSGTGRNTIYF
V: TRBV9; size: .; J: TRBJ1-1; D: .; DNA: TGTGCCAGCAGCCCCAGGGTCTGGAACACTGAAGCTTTCTTT; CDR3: CASSPRVWNTEAFF
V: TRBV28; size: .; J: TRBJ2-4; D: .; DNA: TGTGCCAGCAGGGCCGTGGGGGGAAACATTCAGTACTTC; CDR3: CASRAVGGNIQYF
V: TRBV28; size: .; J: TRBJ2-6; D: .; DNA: TGTGCCAGCAGTTTAAGGGGTACCGGGGCCAACGTCCTGACTTTC; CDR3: CASSLRGTGANVLTF
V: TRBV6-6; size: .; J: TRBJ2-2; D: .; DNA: TGTGCCAGCAGCAATAGCGGATCGAACACCGGGGAGCTGTTTTTT; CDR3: CASSNSGSNTGELFF
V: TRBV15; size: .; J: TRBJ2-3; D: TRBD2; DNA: TGTGCCACCAGCAAGGGAGCGGGAGGGAGCACAGATACGCAGTATTTT; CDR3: CATSKGAGGSTDTQYF
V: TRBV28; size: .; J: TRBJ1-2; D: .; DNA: TGTGCCAGCAGTTTAAATCCGCAGGCCGGCTACACCTTC; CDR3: CASSLNPQAGYTF
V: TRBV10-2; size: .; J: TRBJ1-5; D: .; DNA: TGCGCCAGCAGGGGGGGAGGGGTCAATCAGCCCCAGCATTTT; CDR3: CASRGGGVNQPQHF
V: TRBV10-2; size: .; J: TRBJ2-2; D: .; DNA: TGCGCCAGCACCTTGGTGGAAGCGAACACCGGGGAGCTGTTTTTT; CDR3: CASTLVEANTGELFF
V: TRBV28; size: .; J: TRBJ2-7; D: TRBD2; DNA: TGTGCCAGCAGCCAGGGACCCTGGGGCGGGAGGGCCCGATACGAGCAGTACTTC; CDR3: CASSQGPWGGRARYEQYF
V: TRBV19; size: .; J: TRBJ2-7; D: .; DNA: TGTGCCAGCCTCCCCCCTAGCGCCAAGAGCTCCTACGAGCAGTACTTC; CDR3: CASLPPSAKSSYEQYF
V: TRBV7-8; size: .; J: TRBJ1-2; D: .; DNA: TGTGCCAGCAGCTCCGGACAGACTCACTATGGCTACACCTTC; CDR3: CASSSGQTHYGYTF
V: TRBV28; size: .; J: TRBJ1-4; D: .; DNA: TGTGCCAGCAGTTTGGCGGAAAAATTGTTTTTT; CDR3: CASSLAEKLFF
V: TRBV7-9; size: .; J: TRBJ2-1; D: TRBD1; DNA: TGTGCCAGCAGCCAGGGACAGTCCTACAATGAGCAGTTCTTC; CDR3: CASSQGQSYNEQFF
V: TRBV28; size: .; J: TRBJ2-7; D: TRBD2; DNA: TGTGCCAGCAGTATCACACTAGCGGGAGGCACCTACGAGCAGTACTTC; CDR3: CASSITLAGGTYEQYF
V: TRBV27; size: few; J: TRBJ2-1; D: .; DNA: TGTGCCAGCAGCTTTGGACTAATCCAGCTCAATGAGCAGTTCTTC; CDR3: CASSFGLIQLNEQFF
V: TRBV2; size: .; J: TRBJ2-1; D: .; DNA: TGTGCCAGCAGCCCTTTAACAAGTTACAAGTACAATGAGCAGTTCTTC; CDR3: CASSPLTSYKYNEQFF
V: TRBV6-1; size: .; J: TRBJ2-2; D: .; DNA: TGTGCCAGCACCCAAGGCCTCACCGGGGAGCTGTTTTTT; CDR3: CASTQGLTGELFF